The present entry profiles one T cell receptor (beta chain) with its context. The antigen is not known. A junction end diverges from the germline sequence, so it may reflect a read error. This sample was included in a study of T cell repertoires in cytomegalovirus infection. TCRdb re-called the reads through MiXCR, storing one row per CDR3 protein. This table holds some 800,000 distinct CDR3 sequences, approximately 32% found once. There are 13 residues in the CDR3. Germline lookup yields CDR1 SGHVS and CDR2 FNYEAQ. This receptor was obtained from a human donor in good health (CMV status not recorded). Some clones in this sample may be carry-over from other donors' samples. The V gene is TRBV7-6, the J gene TRBJ1-5; no clear D. This material consisted of cultured CD8+ T cells from PBMCs, taken from culture after CMV antigen stimulation. The CDR3 sequence is CVSSSSGNQPQHF. Here the CDR3 DNA reads TGTGTCAGCAGCTCCTCGGGCAATCAGCCCCAGCATTTT.